This record covers a single T cell receptor beta chain. The data were taken from a study of regulatory T cells in long-lasting Graves disease. According to the study, TCR beta libraries were built with iRepertoire HTBI primers and CDR3-region Arm-PCR. TCRdb recomputed calls from the multiplex PCR reads with MiXCR, one row per CDR3 protein. The sample lists 500,000 to 800,000 distinct CDR3 sequences, approximately 31% occurring once. Trimming shortened V by 3 bases and J by 1 base, and 12 bases separated the two germline ends. Germline assignment: CDR1 SEHNR and CDR2 FQNEAQ (reference sequence). This CDR3 contains 15 residues. The time point: persistent/refractory GD, antithyroid drugs over 5 years with positive TRAb. PBMCs provided the RNA from which the TCR library was made.

V usage is TRBV7-9 and J usage is TRBJ2-5, with D uncertain. Sequences were derived from peripheral blood mononuclear cells (PBMCs), sampled when the disease was refractory, from a patient treated with antithyroid drugs. This TCR came from a female donor with Graves disease. In DNA form, the CDR3 reads TGTGCCAGCAGCTTTTATCCGACCGGCCAAGAGACCCAGTACTTC. Its translation is CASSFYPTGQETQYF. The full variable domain, in which reference TRBV7-9 and TRBJ2-5 provide the parts outside the CDR3, is DTGVSQNPRHKITKRGQNVTFRCDPISEHNRLYWYRQTLGQGPEFLTYFQNEAQLEKSRLLSDRFSAERPKGSFSTLEIQRTEQGDSAMYLCASSFYPTGQETQYFGPGTRLLVL.